These T cell receptor beta chains were read from a single sample in a study of cytomegalovirus exposure and HLA in healthy donors. Assay: immunoSEQ multiplex PCR; the TCRdb copy retains only in-frame clones and omits some. The sample lists about 180,000 clones; 77% were seen once. The specimen was PBMCs. These receptors were collected from a young man in good health and CMV-seronegative. The CDR3 runs from the conserved cysteine through the conserved F or W. A D gene is named only where the DNA matches it firmly. For some rows the clone size is stated as once, few or many, or as a class when expanded; others skip it.

once	TRBD1	TRBV5-1	TRBJ2-1	TGCGCCAGCAGCCCGGGACAGCGTACCCATGAGCAGTTCTTC	CASSPGQRTHEQFF
.	.	TRBV2	TRBJ2-2	TGTGCCAGCAGTGCAGAGGTTACCGGGGAGCTGTTTTTT	CASSAEVTGELFF
.	TRBD1	TRBV5-8	TRBJ1-4	TGTGCCAGCAGTTTCGGACAGGCAACTAATGAAAAACTGTTTTTT	CASSFGQATNEKLFF
.	.	TRBV5-6	TRBJ2-1	TGTGCCAGCAGCCTCGCGACCAGGGTCTACAATGAGCAGTTCTTC	CASSLATRVYNEQFF
.	.	TRBV7-3	TRBJ2-4	TGTGCCAGCAGCTTGGGGGGGCCCAAAAACATTCAGTACTTC	CASSLGGPKNIQYF
.	TRBD1	TRBV2	TRBJ1-6	TGTGCCAGCAGAAAGGACAGGGAGTCCCCCTCCTATAATTCACCCCTCCACTTT	CASRKDRESPSYNSPLHF
.	.	TRBV4-3	TRBJ1-1	TGCGCCAGCAGCCAAGATGACAGCAAGAACACTGAAGCTTTCTTT	CASSQDDSKNTEAFF
.	.	TRBV16	TRBJ2-5	TGTGCCAGCAGCCAAAACTTCCAAGAGACCCAGTACTTC	CASSQNFQETQYF
.	.	TRBV5-5	TRBJ2-2	TGTGCCAGCAGCTTGGAATTACAGGGCGGTCTCACCGGGGAGCTGTTTTTT	CASSLELQGGLTGELFF
.	.	TRBV18	TRBJ1-1	TGTGCCAGCTCACCGAATGACTGGACAGTAGCCTCTGAAGCTTTCTTT	CASSPNDWTVASEAFF
once	TRBD1	TRBV2	TRBJ2-3	TGTGCCAGCAGTGGACAGGGGGCGTGGGGCACAGATACGCAGTATTTT	CASSGQGAWGTDTQYF
.	.	TRBV7-2	TRBJ2-7	TGTGCCAGCAGCTTAGGAGGGGTTGGGGGGAAAACCTACGAGCAGTACTTC	CASSLGGVGGKTYEQYF
.	.	TRBV5-6	TRBJ2-1	TGTGCCAGCAGCCTACCCGGGGAATACAATGAGCAGTTCTTC	CASSLPGEYNEQFF
few	.	TRBV5-1	TRBJ2-5	TGCGCCAGCAGCTTGGTGGTTGAGTCGACCCAGTACTTC	CASSLVVESTQYF
.	.	TRBV27	TRBJ2-1	TGTGCCAGCAGTTTGGTGAGCAGGGGGGCCTACTACAATGAGCAGTTCTTC	CASSLVSRGAYYNEQFF
.	TRBD2	TRBV2	TRBJ2-3	TGTGCCAGTAAGATGCGACTAGCGGGCCTGCCAGATACGCAGTATTTT	CASKMRLAGLPDTQYF
.	TRBD2	TRBV4-2	TRBJ2-1	TGTGCCAGCAGCTTCCGACCTAGCGGGGGGGCCCGGAATGAGCAGTTCTTC	CASSFRPSGGARNEQFF
few	TRBD1	TRBV6-5	TRBJ1-5	TGTGCCAGCAGTTCAGACAGGGGGTCTGGACAGCCCCAGCATTTT	CASSSDRGSGQPQHF
.	.	TRBV19	TRBJ1-5	TGTGCCAGTAGCCGTTCGAGGGATAGCAATCAGCCCCAGCATTTT	CASSRSRDSNQPQHF
.	.	TRBV5-1	TRBJ1-2	TGCGCCAGCAGTTTCCAGGGTAGAGATGGCTACACCTTC	CASSFQGRDGYTF
.	.	TRBV2	TRBJ1-4	TGTGCCAGCAGTACGCTCCCGGGGCGCACAGGGATGGGTGAAAAACTGTTTTTT	CASSTLPGRTGMGEKLFF
.	.	TRBV6-5	TRBJ2-5	TGTGCCAGCAGTTACTCGAGTCACCAAGAGACCCAGTACTTC	CASSYSSHQETQYF
.	TRBD2	TRBV30	TRBJ2-3	TGTGCCTGGAGTCAGTGGGGAGGGGCGACAGATACGCAGTATTTT	CAWSQWGGATDTQYF
.	TRBD1	TRBV15	TRBJ1-5	TGTGCCACCAGAGCGGGACAGGGGAGAGGCAATCAGCCCCAGCATTTT	CATRAGQGRGNQPQHF
few	.	TRBV15	TRBJ1-5	TGTGCCACCAGCAGAGATGGGGGGGTAGGGCCCCAGCATTTT	CATSRDGGVGPQHF
.	.	TRBV2	TRBJ2-2	TGTGCCAGCAGTCAAGAGCGGCCGCACACCGGGGAGCTGTTTTTT	CASSQERPHTGELFF
.	TRBD1	TRBV6-1	TRBJ1-1	TGTGCCTCCCGGACAGGTTTCAACACTGAAGCTTTCTTT	CASRTGFNTEAFF
.	TRBD1	TRBV5-6	TRBJ1-2	TGTGCCAGCAGCTTCGGGACAGGAGGTTATGGCTACACCTTC	CASSFGTGGYGYTF
.	.	TRBV9	TRBJ1-2	TGTGCCAGCAGCGTAAATTATGGGCCTCTTAATGGCTACACCTTC	CASSVNYGPLNGYTF
.	.	TRBV2	TRBJ1-4	TGTGCCGGAAAACAGGGCCCTAATGAAAAACTGTTTTTT	CAGKQGPNEKLFF
.	.	TRBV7-8	TRBJ2-2	TGTGCCAGCAGCCTGGGGACTGGGTTCGGCGGGGAGCTGTTTTTT	CASSLGTGFGGELFF
.	.	TRBV14	TRBJ2-7	TGTGCCAGCAGCCAAGATAATAATGGCCCCTACGAGCAGTACTTC	CASSQDNNGPYEQYF
.	TRBD1	TRBV4-2	TRBJ1-2	TGTGCCAGCAGCCAAGAGACAGGGGGCATATCCTATGGCTACACCTTC	CASSQETGGISYGYTF
few	.	TRBV7-9	TRBJ2-7	TGTGCCAGCAGCTTAGCGTTGGCTTACGAGCAGTACTTC	CASSLALAYEQYF
.	TRBD2	TRBV7-8	TRBJ2-3	TGTGCCAGCCGACTAGCGGGGACCCGAGATACGCAGTATTTT	CASRLAGTRDTQYF
.	.	TRBV7-9	TRBJ2-7	TGTGCCAGCAGCTCAACAGGGCAGGCTAACCACTACGAGCAGTACTTC	CASSSTGQANHYEQYF
once	.	TRBV7-6	TRBJ2-3	TGTGCCAGCAGCTTTTTTCTTAGCACAGATACGCAGTATTTT	CASSFFLSTDTQYF
.	.	TRBV10-1	TRBJ1-2	TGCGCCAGCAATAGGGGAGGGAGCAGGGGCTACACCTTC	CASNRGGSRGYTF
.	TRBD1	TRBV29-1	TRBJ2-7	TGCAGCGTTGAAGTGTGGACAGGAAAGTCCTACGAGCAGTACTTC	CSVEVWTGKSYEQYF
.	.	TRBV15	TRBJ2-7	TGTGCCACCAGCAGAGATCTTTTCGACGAGCAGTACTTC	CATSRDLFDEQYF
.	.	TRBV15	TRBJ2-1	TGTGCCACCAGCAGAGGTGGGGGGTTTTCGAATGAGCAGTTCTTC	CATSRGGGFSNEQFF
.	TRBD2	TRBV5-1	TRBJ2-2	TGCGCCAGCAGCTTGGGAACTAGCGCCGGGGAGCTGTTTTTT	CASSLGTSAGELFF
.	.	TRBV30	TRBJ2-6	TGTGCCTGGAGTGTGGGCTCCTCTGGGGCCAACGTCCTGACTTTC	CAWSVGSSGANVLTF
.	.	TRBV27	TRBJ2-1	TGTGCCAGCAGTTTGGCGGGACCGAATGAGCAGTTCTTC	CASSLAGPNEQFF
few	.	TRBV6-5	TRBJ2-7	TGTGCCAGCAGTCTGGACAGTCACTCCTACGAGCAGTACTTC	CASSLDSHSYEQYF
.	.	TRBV13	TRBJ2-7	TGTGCCAGCAGCTTAGGGTCAGGGGAGTTCGAGCAGTACTTC	CASSLGSGEFEQYF
once	TRBD1	TRBV6-6	TRBJ1-2	TGTGCCAGCAGTTACCCAAACCGGGACAGGGAGGGCTACACCTTC	CASSYPNRDREGYTF
few	.	TRBV25-1	TRBJ1-2	TGTGCCAGCAGCCCGACAGGCACCAGTAACTATGGCTACACCTTC	CASSPTGTSNYGYTF
.	.	TRBV7-9	TRBJ1-1	TGTGCCAGCAGCTTCCCAGTCTCCCAGAACACTGAAGCTTTCTTT	CASSFPVSQNTEAFF
few	.	TRBV23-1	TRBJ2-6	TGCGAGAAGAGGAGGAACCTCACTGGGGCCAACGTCCTGACTTTC	CEKRRNLTGANVLTF
.	TRBD2	TRBV28	TRBJ2-3	TGTGCCAGCAGTCAGTCGGGGGGAAGGTCGGATACGCAGTATTTT	CASSQSGGRSDTQYF
.	TRBD2	TRBV7-2	TRBJ2-2	TGTGCCAGCAGCTGGGGACTAGCGGGAGGAACCGGGGAGCTGTTTTTT	CASSWGLAGGTGELFF
.	TRBD1	TRBV7-3	TRBJ2-2	TGTGCCAGCAGCTTAAAAAACAGCGGACAGGGGGCCGGGGAGCTGTTTTTT	CASSLKNSGQGAGELFF
.	.	TRBV19	TRBJ2-1	TGTGCCAGTAGCGACTTTCATGAGCAGTTCTTC	CASSDFHEQFF
.	.	TRBV6-6	TRBJ1-1	TGTGCCAGCAGTTACACCGGCGTGACCTGGAGCACTGAAGCTTTCTTT	CASSYTGVTWSTEAFF
once	TRBD2	TRBV27	TRBJ2-7	TGTGCCAGCAGTTCCCTTGGACTAGCGGGAGCCTACGAGCAGTACTTC	CASSSLGLAGAYEQYF
once	TRBD2	TRBV4-2	TRBJ2-3	TGTGCCAGCAGCCGAAGGGCGGGAGGGTTTGGGAACACAGATACGCAGTATTTT	CASSRRAGGFGNTDTQYF
once	TRBD2	TRBV9	TRBJ2-4	TGTGCCAGCGGGCGGGGAAGTAGCGGGGGGGTTAACATTCAGTACTTC	CASGRGSSGGVNIQYF
.	.	TRBV18	TRBJ1-1	TGTGCCAGCTCACCCCCGGGTGTGGTAATTAGGGCTTTCTTT	CASSPPGVVIRAFF
.	.	TRBV6-5	TRBJ2-7	TGTGCCAGCAGTACCGCCTACGAGCAGTACTTC	CASSTAYEQYF